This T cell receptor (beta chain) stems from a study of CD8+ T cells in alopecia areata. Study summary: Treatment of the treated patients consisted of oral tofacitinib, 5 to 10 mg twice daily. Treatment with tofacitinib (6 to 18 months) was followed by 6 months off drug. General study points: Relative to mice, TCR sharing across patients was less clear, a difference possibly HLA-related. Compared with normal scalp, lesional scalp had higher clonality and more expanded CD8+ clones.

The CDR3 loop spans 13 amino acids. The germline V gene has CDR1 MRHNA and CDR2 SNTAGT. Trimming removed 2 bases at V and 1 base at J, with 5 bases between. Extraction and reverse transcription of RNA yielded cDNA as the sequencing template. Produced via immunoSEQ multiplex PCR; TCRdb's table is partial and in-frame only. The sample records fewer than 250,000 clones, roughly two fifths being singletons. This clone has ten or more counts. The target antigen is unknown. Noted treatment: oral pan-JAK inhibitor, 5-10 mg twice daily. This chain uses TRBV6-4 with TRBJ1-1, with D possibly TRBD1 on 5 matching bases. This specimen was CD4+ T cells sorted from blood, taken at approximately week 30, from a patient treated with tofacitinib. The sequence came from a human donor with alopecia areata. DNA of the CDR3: TGTGCCAGCAGTGACGGGGCGAACACTGAAGCTTTCTTT. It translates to CASSDGANTEAFF.